This TCR beta chain was captured by sequencing in a study of shared clonotypes between healthy human individuals. Study-level information: In total, the donors were a couple of women and a few men aged 18 to 49.

J lost 2 bases, V lost 5 bases, and 7 bases had no gene match. This CDR3 has 15 residues. The germline V gene encodes CDR1 SGHVS and CDR2 FNYEAQ. Original handling: Owing to the provision of junction-only sequences devoid of quality scores by immunoSEQ, filtering differed. Assay: immunoSEQ multiplex PCR; the TCRdb copy retains only in-frame clones and omits some. The DNA was the basis for D and trimming; V, J and clone size are from that table. The sample contains about 870,000 clones, about 92% of which appear only once. The naive CD8 subset, CD45RO-negative cells positively selected for CCR7, excluded terminally differentiated effector memory CD45RA+ cells.

Sequencing used naive CD8+ T cells sorted from blood. The clonotype originates from a young man in good health. The V gene is TRBV7-6, the J gene TRBJ2-7; 9 nucleotides match TRBD1. For the CDR3, the DNA is TGTGCCAGCAGCCCTGGACAGGGGAACGCCTACGAGCAGTACTTC. It codes for CASSPGQGNAYEQYF.